This TCR beta chain appears in the sequencing data of a study of T cells in women clearing cervical HPV infection. Study background: Women with histologically confirmed HPV16-related CIN3 or worse, 2 with invasive cancer, served as cases. Case blood drawn at lesion detection; control blood after infection cleared.

Genomic DNA, averaging about 1,200 ng per sample, yielded TCR beta CDR3 via immunoSEQ. TCRdb's copy holds only in-frame clones and misses some; the assay was immunoSEQ multiplex PCR. This sample's table has over 25,000 clones. This TCR was sampled from a woman aged 18-69 years with a cervical HPV16 infection that either progressed to CIN3+ or cleared (not recorded which). Sequenced input: blood buffy coat.

The part of the CDR3 DNA that was read is TGTGCCAGCAGTTTTCCAGGGGCAGGGACCGGGGAG. It encodes CASSFPGAGTGE. The entire CDR3 sequence reads CASSFPGAGTGELFF. V and J are TRBV28 and TRBJ2-2; tentatively, D is TRBD1 (6 bases). The read halts 3 residues ahead of the CDR3 end, with the missing end drawn from the germline J gene. V lost 3 bases and J 5 bases, leaving 13 bases between the germline ends. The CDR3 has 15 residues. The V gene's germline CDR1 is MDHEN and CDR2 SYDVKM.